This record looks at one T cell receptor (beta chain) sequence and its context. The specificity of this receptor is unknown. No base quality information exists; no much larger clone differs at one position. The CDR3 regions of human TCRbeta chains were analyzed by immunosequencing. The authors' analysis ran thus. TCRs in the repertoires were matched against a reference library of SARS-CoV-2-specific TCRs that had been generated with the MIRA antigen-specificity platform. Breadth was defined as the fraction of unique TCRs that were SARS-CoV-2-associated. Depth was defined as the fraction of total T cells that were SARS-CoV-2-associated. Using the MIRA data, each spike-specific TCR was assigned both to the spike region to which the TCR was reactive and to a CD4 or CD8 class. Log10-transformed breadth and depth values were compared by one-way ANOVA with Sidak's multiple comparisons tests. Not all clones reach the TCRdb copy of this immuneACCESS table, which keeps in-frame sequences only. Checked studies attribute under half of the gap to unresolved V genes and leave the rest unexplained. V and J calls and clone size follow that table, whereas D and trimming were derived from the DNA. This sample comprises tens of thousands of clones, 80% to 90% of them detected only once. Less than 7.5% of the sample comes from the top ten.

What the time point label conveys for this sample: baseline before first vaccination. Vaccinee samples were obtained from the UK trials COV001 and COV002, which included a single-blind randomized controlled phase 2/3 trial of AZD1222 (ChAdOx1 nCoV-19) in healthy adults. For TCRbeta chain sequencing, PBMC samples were collected from trial participants at day 0 and at day 28 after the second dose. Relative to germline, V is missing 10 bases and J is missing 12 bases, with 13 bases of the junction outside any gene match. The CDR3 contains 14 residues, cysteine and phenylalanine counted. The DNA shown is the 42-base CDR3, in frame from base 1. From a lookup of the germline V gene, CDR1 and CDR2 are ENHRY and SYGVKD. The sample originates from a study of T cell responses to AZD1222 COVID-19 vaccine (dated by TCRdb to about 2021). About the study as a whole: AZD1222 recipients whose second dose came at about 4 weeks and those whose second dose came at about 12 weeks were combined into one group, since spike-specific TCR depth and breadth did not differ between the two schedules. A total of more than 230 trial participants underwent TCR sequencing, of whom around 210 had received two doses of AZD1222 and some 26 had received two doses of the MenACWY control vaccine. Enrollment into the trials was organized by age into subgroups of 18-55, 56-69 and 70-plus years, and those subgroups contained roughly 150, 30 and 60 TCR-sequenced participants, respectively. Overall study outcomes, separate from this receptor: In the small 56-69-year group, the increase in depth fell short of significance, most likely because of low power. Because no day 14 peak-response samples were available, repertoires were characterized only after the peak T cell response. The vaccine-associated CD4 TCRs covered the entire spike protein, and the dominant responses fell in regions 160-218 and 743-854. After two AZD1222 doses, both the breadth and the depth of spike-specific TCRs were significantly higher than at day 0 and than in MenACWY recipients. Conclusions about previously exposed vaccinees are limited because only six or seven AZD1222 recipients were SARS-CoV-2 seropositive at baseline. Epitopes outside the regions mutated in the B.1.351 and B.1.1.7 variants were reportedly recognized by nearly half of the unique spike-specific TCRs. Participants were mostly white British and included more females than males, and it was suggested by the authors that clonal diversity may have been underestimated.

The source material was peripheral blood, sampled on day 0 of AZD1222 vaccination. The source is an adult in good health. The chain couples TRBV10-3 to TRBJ1-4, with 11 bases matching TRBD1. The nucleotide sequence is given as TGTGCCACCACCTCGGGACAGGGGGATACTCAACTGTTTTTT. Translated, it reads CATTSGQGDTQLFF.